This TCR beta chain stems from a study of T cells in Graves' hyperthyroidism and ophthalmopathy. Study-level findings and limits: Ophthalmopathy was distinguished from stable hyperthyroidism by 13 V-J signatures. In the blood, most expanded thyroid clonotypes above 0.001 appeared as well.

Criteria for exclusion of patients were uncontrolled infection, other autoimmune disease, pregnancy or lactation. RNA transcripts gave rise to amplified TCR beta CDR3 regions. Carried out on the TCR CDR3, a first-round RT-PCR used the HTBI primer set. TCRdb passed the multiplex PCR reads through MiXCR, listing each CDR3 protein once. Seen here are more than 300,000 distinct CDR3 sequences, approximately 15% observed once, and the top ten hold approximately 10%. This clonotype came up a few times. Its target is not known. The CDR3 consists of 16 residues. V was shortened by 5 bases and J by 9 bases, with 23 bases between the two germline ends.

The chain combines TRBV12-3 or TRBV12-4 with TRBJ2-1, with D maybe TRBD2 (5 bases). Sequenced: blood. The TCR originated in a woman between 55 and 75 years old with Graves' hyperthyroidism. Here the CDR3 reads CASSPSRGASGSEQFF. CDR3 bases: TGTGCCAGCAGTCCCAGCCGGGGAGCCTCGGGCAGTGAGCAGTTCTTC.